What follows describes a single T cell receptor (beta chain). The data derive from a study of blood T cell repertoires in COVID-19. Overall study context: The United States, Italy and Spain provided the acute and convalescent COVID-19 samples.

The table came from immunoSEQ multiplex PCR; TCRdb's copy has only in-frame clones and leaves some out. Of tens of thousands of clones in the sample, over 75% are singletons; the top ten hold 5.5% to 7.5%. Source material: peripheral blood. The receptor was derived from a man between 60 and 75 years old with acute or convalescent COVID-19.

The CDR3 nucleotides read TGCGCCAGCAGCCAAGGATGGGGACAGTCCTCAGAGACCCAGTACTTC. Its translation: CASSQGWGQSSETQYF. V and J are TRBV4-1 and TRBJ2-5; TRBD1 matches at 7 bases. V shed 1 base and J 4 bases; nucleotides not matched to a gene: 9. There are 16 residues in the CDR3. The germline V gene encodes CDR1 MGHRA and CDR2 YSYEKL.